The text below deals with one TCR beta chain. The antigen is unknown. The entry originates in a study of blood T cells in healthy people across ages. Study-wide background: Researchers report that template switching captured about one barcoded beta molecule per two T cells. Broader study findings: TCR beta diversity correlated strongly with naive T cell percentage.

V was pared by 3 bases and J by 3 bases, with 6 bases of the junction left unmatched. The CDR3 spans 15 residues. Primers used in a second PCR of about 6 to 11 cycles were a sample-barcoded 5' primer and a J-beta primer mix. A tag from a template-switch adaptor with 12 random nucleotides marked each cDNA molecule. Each of the samples gave a minimum of 2.5 million paired-end reads that contained CDR3. TCRdb passed the 5' RACE reads through MiXCR, listing each CDR3 protein once. In the table there are under 1,000,000 distinct CDR3 sequences, around 45% of which are singletons. This receptor was obtained from a man of 80 years or more in good health. The sample consisted of blood. This chain uses TRBV12-3 or TRBV12-4 with TRBJ2-3, with TRBD2 identical over 7 bases. In nucleotides, the CDR3 is TGTGCCAGCAGTTTTCCGGGAGGAGGGACAGATACGCAGTATTTT. It specifies CASSFPGGGTDTQYF.